Listed below are T cell receptor beta chains from one sample, sequenced in a study of T-cell memory formation after mild COVID-19. TCRdb analysed the 5' RACE reads with MiXCR anew, one entry per CDR3 protein. There are about 270,000 distinct CDR3 sequences in the sample; just over 15% occur only once, and 2.1% lies in the top ten. The sequenced sample consisted of PBMCs or a T cell subset sorted from them (not recorded which). These TCRs come from an adult woman who had mild COVID-19 (a few samples of this study predate the infection). Cell type and time point are not known. Both conserved end residues are part of each CDR3. Fields, in order: clone size, J gene, CDR3 length, D gene, V gene, CDR3 DNA, CDR3 protein. The D gene is left open where the match is weak. The size field is filled for only some rows; it gives once, few, many or a size class.

many TRBJ2-3 14 - TRBV7-2 TGTGCCAGCAGCTCAGAGGCTAGCACAGATACGCAGTATTTT CASSSEASTDTQYF
few TRBJ2-1 14 TRBD2 TRBV12-3/TRBV12-4 TGTGCCAGCAGTTTAGGCACTAGCGGGGCCAAGCAGTTCTTC CASSLGTSGAKQFF
- TRBJ1-1 15 TRBD1 TRBV6-2/TRBV6-3 TGTGCCAGCAGGGCAATTGAGGACAGGGCCACTGAAGCTTTCTTT CASRAIEDRATEAFF
- TRBJ1-2 15 TRBD1 TRBV3-1 TGTGCCAGCAGCCACGACAGGGGCAGGAACTATGGCTACACCTTC CASSHDRGRNYGYTF
- TRBJ2-5 14 - TRBV18 TGTGCCAGCTCACCGGGTGGGAGTTTAGAGACCCAGTACTTC CASSPGGSLETQYF
- TRBJ2-1 15 TRBD2 TRBV20-1 TGCAGTGCTAGAGGAGGAGCGGGAACCATCCATGAGCAGTTCTTC CSARGGAGTIHEQFF
few TRBJ2-7 13 - TRBV7-9 TGTGCCAGCACCAGGGGGGCTCGGGGCGAGCAGTACTTC CASTRGARGEQYF
few TRBJ1-6 16 - TRBV4-3 TGCGCCAGCAGCCAAGGAACAGTAACAGGGAATTCACCCCTCCACTTT CASSQGTVTGNSPLHF
- TRBJ2-1 16 - TRBV7-3 TGTGCCAGCAGCTTGCGCCGGGCCGCGGGGATCAATGAGCAGTTCTTC CASSLRRAAGINEQFF
- TRBJ2-2 16 TRBD2 TRBV7-3 TGTGCCAGCAGCTCGAGACTAGCGGGAGCGACCGGGGAGCTGTTTTTT CASSSRLAGATGELFF
few TRBJ1-4 16 TRBD1 TRBV12-3/TRBV12-4 TGTGCCAGCAGTACCCGACAGGGCGCAACTAATGAAAAACTGTTTTTT CASSTRQGATNEKLFF
many TRBJ1-5 18 TRBD1 TRBV7-2 TGTGCCAGCAGCTTAGCGTTGACAGGGGGCAATAGCAATCAGCCCCAGCATTTT CASSLALTGGNSNQPQHF
- TRBJ2-2 16 TRBD2 TRBV7-6 TGTGCCAGCAGTTTTACTAGCGGGGTGAACACCGGGGAGCTGTTTTTT CASSFTSGVNTGELFF
- TRBJ1-2 12 - TRBV15 TGTGCCACCAGCAGAGCCCGACAGGGCTACACCTTC CATSRARQGYTF
- TRBJ1-5 18 TRBD1 TRBV12-3/TRBV12-4 TGTGCCAGCAGCTCGCGACTATTCTCGGGACAGCTCAATCAGCCCCAGCATTTT CASSSRLFSGQLNQPQHF
many TRBJ1-2 15 TRBD1 TRBV15 TGTGCCACCAGCAGACCGGGACAGGGTTCGTTTGGCTACACCTTC CATSRPGQGSFGYTF
- TRBJ2-2 14 - TRBV4-2 TGTGCCAGCAGCCAAGAGGTGGCTGCTGGGGAGCTGTTTTTT CASSQEVAAGELFF
few TRBJ2-3 17 - TRBV4-2 TGTGCCAGCAGCCAAGATCGAGGGAACTCGAACACAGATACGCAGTATTTT CASSQDRGNSNTDTQYF
many TRBJ2-1 16 TRBD2 TRBV20-1 TGCAGTGCTAGGGGGAGCGGGAGAGATATCTACAATGAGCAGTTCTTC CSARGSGRDIYNEQFF
few TRBJ2-7 14 - TRBV24-1 TGTGCCACCAGTGACGGCAGCAAAGGCTACGAGCAGTACTTC CATSDGSKGYEQYF
- TRBJ2-3 12 - TRBV19 TGTGCCAGTAGTATGAGAACAGATACGCAGTATTTT CASSMRTDTQYF
- TRBJ2-6 16 - TRBV4-1 TGCGCCAGCAGGGGCATTGCGGGGACTGGGGCCAACGTCCTGACTTTC CASRGIAGTGANVLTF
- TRBJ1-3 17 TRBD1 TRBV7-9 TGTGCCAGCAGCTTGGAACAGGGGTGGAGCTCTGGAAACACCATATATTTT CASSLEQGWSSGNTIYF
- TRBJ2-2 13 TRBD1 TRBV12-3/TRBV12-4 TGTGCCACAGGGGGCTCCAACACCGGGGAGCTGTTTTTT CATGGSNTGELFF
few TRBJ2-6 16 TRBD1 TRBV5-5 TGTGCCACCACCCCACGACAGGGCTCTGGGGCCAACGTCCTGACTTTC CATTPRQGSGANVLTF
few TRBJ2-1 15 - TRBV6-5 TGTGCCAGCAGTCGTATCGAGGGAACTCTCCTAGGGCAGTTCTTC CASSRIEGTLLGQFF
- TRBJ2-2 13 - TRBV29-1 TGCAGCGTTGCCGAGACGGTACCGGAGGAGCTGTTTTTT CSVAETVPEELFF
few TRBJ2-7 12 - TRBV5-1 TGCGCCAGCAGCTTGGATCGGAACGAGCAGTACTTC CASSLDRNEQYF
- TRBJ1-2 12 - TRBV15 TGTGCCACCAGCTTAACAGGGTTCGGCTACACCTTC CATSLTGFGYTF
few TRBJ1-1 12 - TRBV29-1 TGCAGCGTTGCAGTCGAGAGCACTGAAGCTTTCTTT CSVAVESTEAFF
few TRBJ2-3 14 - TRBV5-5 TGTGCCAGCAGGAATTGGGACAACACAGATACGCAGTATTTT CASRNWDNTDTQYF
few TRBJ1-4 15 - TRBV10-3 TGTGCCATCAGTGAGTCGGGGGTCAGTAATGAAAAACTGTTTTTT CAISESGVSNEKLFF
few TRBJ2-7 15 TRBD1 TRBV7-8 TGTGCCAGCAGCAGGGGACAGGGGGCCGCCTACGAGCAGTACTTC CASSRGQGAAYEQYF
few TRBJ1-2 13 - TRBV30 TGTGCCCGGGGATCAGAGGGGGTCAGTGGCTACACCTTC CARGSEGVSGYTF
few TRBJ1-4 13 - TRBV18 TGTGCCAGCTTGCGATCTACGGGCGAAAAACTGTTTTTT CASLRSTGEKLFF
few TRBJ2-5 11 - TRBV20-1 TGCAGTGCTATTAAAGTGAGAGGCCAGTACTTC CSAIKVRGQYF
few TRBJ2-1 15 - TRBV18 TGTGCCAGCTCCGTGGGAAGAGCAACCTACAATGAGCAGTTCTTC CASSVGRATYNEQFF
few TRBJ2-7 15 TRBD1 TRBV2 TGTGCCAGCAGTGAAGCGGGACAGGGGGTCGACGAGCAGTACTTC CASSEAGQGVDEQYF
few TRBJ2-7 13 - TRBV6-5 TGTGCCAGCAGTTGGAGAGCCGGCTACGAGCAGTACTTC CASSWRAGYEQYF
few TRBJ2-5 15 - TRBV6-5 TGTGCCAGCAGTTACCTGTCGGCTGGGGAAGAGACCCAGTACTTC CASSYLSAGEETQYF
few TRBJ1-2 13 - TRBV11-2 TGTGCCAGCAGCTTAGAGGGGGCAGTTGGCTACACCTTC CASSLEGAVGYTF
- TRBJ2-7 14 TRBD2 TRBV5-1 TGCGCCAGCAGCTTGGAGGCTAGCGGGGGGGAGCAGTACTTC CASSLEASGGEQYF
few TRBJ1-2 14 - TRBV12-3/TRBV12-4 TGTGCCAGCACCCCGGGGGGGCGCATATATGGCTACACCTTC CASTPGGRIYGYTF